One sample yielded the 18 T cell receptor beta chains listed below, sequenced in a study of Graves' ophthalmopathy and Graves' hyperthyroidism. For repertoire sequencing, the TCR beta CDR3 regions were amplified from RNA transcripts. First-round RT-PCR relied on HTBI primers, and a second-round multiplex PCR came next. TCRdb used MiXCR to reprocess the multiplex PCR reads, holding one entry per CDR3 protein. The sample includes about 400,000 distinct CDR3 sequences, about 21% of them seen just once. The specimen was peripheral blood. These TCRs come from a woman aged 18-29 years with stable Graves' hyperthyroidism.

V and J are TRBV4-1 and TRBJ2-7; the D is unclear. CDR3 length: 16 amino acids. In germline, CDR1 is MGHRA, CDR2 YSYEKL. Trimming pared 1 base from V and 7 bases from J, leaving 20 bases between. The CDR3 DNA sequence: TGCGCCAGCAGCCAAGCGGTTCCCCCCGTGCTCGGGGAGCAGTACTTC. Translated, it gives CASSQAVPPVLGEQYF.

This clonotype was detected a few times. V usage is TRBV11-2 and J usage is TRBJ2-2, with TRBD1 identical over 7 bases. V was pared by 0 bases and J by 5 bases, with 3 bases of the junction left unmatched. The CDR3 contains 15 residues. Per germline, CDR1 SGHAT and CDR2 FQNNGV. CDR3 sequence: CASSLELQGTGELFF. CDR3 DNA: TGTGCCAGCAGCTTAGAGTTACAGGGGACCGGGGAGCTGTTTTTT.

This chain uses TRBV6-2 or TRBV6-3 with TRBJ1-1; unclear D gene. This CDR3 contains 14 residues. V dropped 2 bases and J dropped 5 bases, with 12 bases sitting between them. CDR1 is MNHEY, CDR2 SVGEGT, per germline. The CDR3 DNA is TGTGCCAGCAGTTACCAGCCGGGGAAGACTGAAGCTTTCTTT. Protein: CASSYQPGKTEAFF.

The V and J genes are TRBV6-5 and TRBJ2-5, with a possible D match to TRBD1 (5 bases). V gave up 4 bases and J gave up 1 base, with 16 bases separating them. CDR1 MNHEY and CDR2 SVGAGI come from the germline V gene. The CDR3 runs 16 residues. This CDR3 reads CASSSGYQDAQETQYF. The CDR3, as DNA: TGTGCCAGCAGTTCAGGGTACCAGGACGCCCAAGAGACCCAGTACTTC.

This clonotype was counted at least ten times. The DNA of the CDR3 is TGTGCCGTCACGAAGGGCGGCCAAGAGACCCAGTACTTC. The encoded protein is CAVTKGGQETQYF. This chain links TRBV28 with TRBJ2-5, with D hard to call. V shed 11 bases and J shed 1 base, with 14 bases lying between them. The CDR3 is 13 amino acids. CDR1 and CDR2 (germline): MDHEN, SYDVKM.

This clonotype occurred many times. CDR3 sequence (DNA): TGTGCCAGCACCCGACAGGGTGGAAACACCATATATTTT. This sequence encodes CASTRQGGNTIYF. V and J are TRBV7-2 and TRBJ1-3; 7 bases are a match to TRBD1. The germline gives CDR1 SGHTA, CDR2 FQGNSA. CDR3 length equals 13 residues. V shed 7 bases, J shed 3 bases, and the junction held 3 bases outside the gene matches.

This sequence joins TRBV27 and TRBJ1-6; perhaps TRBD1 as D (5 bases). Germline V gene sequence: CDR1 MNHEY, CDR2 SMNVEV (reference sequence). Deletions cut 6 bases from V and 7 bases from J, with 13 bases between. The CDR3 length is 14 residues. The CDR3 spells CASRPGRRNSPLHF. The CDR3 DNA reads as TGTGCCAGCAGACCGGGACGGCGAAATTCACCCCTCCACTTT.

This chain connects TRBV27 to TRBJ2-7; D is perhaps TRBD2 (6 bases). From germline, CDR1 is MNHEY and CDR2 SMNVEV (reference sequence). V lost 3 bases and J 0 bases, leaving 12 bases between the germline ends. The CDR3 is 15 amino acids. CDR3 nucleotides: TGTGCCAGCAGTTTTGGGACTCCGAGCTCCTACGAGCAGTACTTC. Translation: CASSFGTPSSYEQYF.

This rearrangement joins TRBV6-1 to TRBJ1-1; 8 nucleotides agree with TRBD1. Unmatched junction bases numbered 12, after V lost 10 bases and J lost 5 bases. The germline gives CDR1 MNHNS, CDR2 SASEGT. There are 14 residues in the CDR3. This chain's CDR3 is CATTPGQDWTEAFF. In DNA, the CDR3 is TGTGCCACCACTCCGGGACAGGATTGGACTGAAGCTTTCTTT.

In its sample, this clonotype was seen a few times. J is TRBJ1-3 and V is TRBV30; maybe TRBD1 (6 bases). The length of the CDR3 is 15 residues. V was trimmed by 2 bases and J by 0 bases, leaving 11 bases between them. The germline CDR1 and CDR2 sequences are GTSNPN and SVGIG (reference sequence). CDR3 amino acids: CAWSKRGISGNTIYF. The DNA of the CDR3 is TGTGCCTGGAGTAAAAGGGGGATCTCTGGAAACACCATATATTTT.

V is TRBV2 and J is TRBJ1-6; D gene ambiguous. Per germline, CDR1 SNHLY and CDR2 FYNNEI. Deletions cut 8 bases from V and 11 bases from J, with 16 bases between. CDR3 length equals 13 residues. The CDR3, as DNA: TGTGCCAGCGACCGCCAGTCCGTGGCACCCCTCCACTTT. Its protein is CASDRQSVAPLHF. The full variable domain, rest sourced from reference TRBV2 and TRBJ1-6, is EPEVTQTPSHQVTQMGQEVILRCVPISNHLYFYWYRQILGQKVEFLVSFYNNEISEKSEIFDDQFSVERPDGSNFTLKIRSTKLEDSAMYFCASDRQSVAPLHFGNGTRLTVT.

The chain carries TRBV24-1 and TRBJ1-1; D unresolved. The germline gives CDR1 KGHDR, CDR2 SFDVKD. The V end lost 4 bases, the J end lost 6 bases, and 8 bases lay between the germline ends. This CDR3 spans 12 amino acids. The CDR3 region has the DNA TGTGCCACCAGTGAACGTGGCGCTGAAGCTTTCTTT. As protein: CATSERGAEAFF.

This clonotype was seen more than once but under ten times. The chain carries TRBV20-1 and TRBJ1-3, with 7 bases fitting TRBD1. Germline V lookup: CDR1 DFQATT, CDR2 SNEGSKA (reference sequence). This CDR3 comprises 16 residues. J gave up 0 bases and V 0 bases, and 5 bases lay outside the gene matches. DNA for the CDR3: TGCAGTGCTAGAGACCCGGACAGGAGCTCTGGAAACACCATATATTTT. Translated, it gives CSARDPDRSSGNTIYF.

This clonotype appeared many times. V and J are TRBV7-2 and TRBJ2-5, with 9 bases matching TRBD1. Germline V CDR1 and CDR2: SGHTA, FQGNSA. With V trimmed by 4 bases and J by 4 bases, 16 bases remained unmatched. This CDR3 spans 18 amino acids. CDR3 residues: CASSYTDRGSPWRETQYF. In DNA form, the CDR3 reads TGTGCCAGCAGCTATACGGACAGGGGATCACCTTGGCGAGAGACCCAGTACTTC. Filled out from reference TRBV7-2 and TRBJ2-5, the complete variable domain reads GAGVSQSPSNKVTEKGKDVELRCDPISGHTALYWYRQSLGQGLEFLIYFQGNSAPDKSGLPSDRFSAERTGGSVSTLTIQRTQQEDSAVYLCASSYTDRGSPWRETQYFGPGTRLLVL.

With regard to this clonotype: Given a much more abundant clone one base away, this may be a read error. The J gene is TRBJ2-5, the V gene TRBV12-3 or TRBV12-4; D gene unclear. CDR3 length: 14 residues. The CDR3 is CVSSFTTLQETQYF. DNA of the CDR3: TGTGTCAGCAGTTTTACAACCCTCCAAGAGACCCAGTACTTC.

This clonotype was counted many times. The V and J genes are TRBV20-1 and TRBJ2-3, with 7 bases fitting TRBD2. This CDR3 is built from 13 residues. V lost 3 bases, J lost 6 bases, and 6 bases stayed unmatched. The germline CDR1 and CDR2 sequences are DFQATT and SNEGSKA (reference sequence). CDR3 protein: CSARREHADTQYF. The CDR3 bases are TGCAGTGCTAGGCGGGAGCACGCGGATACGCAGTATTTT.

As concerns this clonotype: Since a much larger clone is just one base distant, this may be a read error. The chain links TRBV7-9 to TRBJ2-7; 9 bases are a match to TRBD2. Germline CDR1 SEHNR, CDR2 FQNEAQ (reference sequence). Trimming took 8 bases from V and 0 from J; bases not matched to a gene: 5. CDR3 length: 14 residues. CDR3 sequence: CASCGLAFSYEQYF. CDR3 nucleotides: TGTGCCAGCTGCGGACTAGCGTTCTCCTACGAGCAGTACTTC.

Ten or more counts support this clonotype. The chain uses TRBV29-1 and TRBJ2-7; 10 bases map to TRBD2. Looked up from germline, CDR1 is SQVTM and CDR2 is ANQGSEA. CDR3 length: 15 amino acids. After removal of 1 base from V and 2 bases from J, the junction contained 5 bases not matched to a gene. CDR3 protein: CSVEVPAGGPYEQYF. In DNA form, the CDR3 reads TGCAGCGTTGAAGTTCCAGCGGGAGGGCCCTACGAGCAGTACTTC.